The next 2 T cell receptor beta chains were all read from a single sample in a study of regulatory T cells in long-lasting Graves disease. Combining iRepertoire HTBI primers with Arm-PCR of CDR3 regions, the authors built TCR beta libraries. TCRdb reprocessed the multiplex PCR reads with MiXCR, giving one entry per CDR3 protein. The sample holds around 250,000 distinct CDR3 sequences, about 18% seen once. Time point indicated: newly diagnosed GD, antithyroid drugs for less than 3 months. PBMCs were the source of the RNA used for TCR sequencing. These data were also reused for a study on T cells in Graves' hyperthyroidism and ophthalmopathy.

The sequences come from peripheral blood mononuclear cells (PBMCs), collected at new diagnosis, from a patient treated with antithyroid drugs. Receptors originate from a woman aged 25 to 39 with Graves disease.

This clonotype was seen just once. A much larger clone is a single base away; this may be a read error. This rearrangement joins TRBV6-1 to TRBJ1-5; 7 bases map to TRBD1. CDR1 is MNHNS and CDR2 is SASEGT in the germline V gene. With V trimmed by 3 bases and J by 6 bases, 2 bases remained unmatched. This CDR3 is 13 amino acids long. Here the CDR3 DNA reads TGTGCCAGCAGTGACAGGGACAGTCAGCCCCAGCATTTT. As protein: CASSDRDSQPQHF.

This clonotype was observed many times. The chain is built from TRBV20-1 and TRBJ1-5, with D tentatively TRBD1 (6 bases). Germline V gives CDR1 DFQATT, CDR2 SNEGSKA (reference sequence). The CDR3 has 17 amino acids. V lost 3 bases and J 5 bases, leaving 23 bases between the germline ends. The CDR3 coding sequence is TGCAGTGCTAGTGAACCCATTCGGGGGCGCCCGGATCAGCCCCAGCATTTT. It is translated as CSASEPIRGRPDQPQHF.